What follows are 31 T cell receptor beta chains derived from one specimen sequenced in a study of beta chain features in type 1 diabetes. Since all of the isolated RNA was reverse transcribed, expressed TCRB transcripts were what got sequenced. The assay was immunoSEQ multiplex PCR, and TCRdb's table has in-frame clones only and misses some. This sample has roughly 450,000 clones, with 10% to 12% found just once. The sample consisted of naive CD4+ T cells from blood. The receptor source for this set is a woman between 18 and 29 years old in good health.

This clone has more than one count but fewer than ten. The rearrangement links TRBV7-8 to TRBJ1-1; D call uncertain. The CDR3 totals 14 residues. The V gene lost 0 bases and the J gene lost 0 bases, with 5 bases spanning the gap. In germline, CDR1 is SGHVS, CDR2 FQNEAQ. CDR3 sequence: CASSLASVNTEAFF. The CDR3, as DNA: TGTGCCAGCAGCTTAGCCTCCGTGAACACTGAAGCTTTCTTT.

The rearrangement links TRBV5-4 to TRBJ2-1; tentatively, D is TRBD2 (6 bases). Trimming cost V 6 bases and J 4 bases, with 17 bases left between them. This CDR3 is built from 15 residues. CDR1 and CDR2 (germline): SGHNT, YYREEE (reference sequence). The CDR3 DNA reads TGTGCCAGCACTTCCGGCGGGGTATCATACAATGAGCAGTTCTTC. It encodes CASTSGGVSYNEQFF.

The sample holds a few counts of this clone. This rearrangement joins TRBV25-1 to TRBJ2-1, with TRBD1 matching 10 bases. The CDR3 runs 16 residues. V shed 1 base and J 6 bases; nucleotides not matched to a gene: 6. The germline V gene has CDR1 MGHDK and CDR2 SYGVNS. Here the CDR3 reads CASSELGTGDANEQFF. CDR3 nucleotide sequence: TGTGCCAGCAGTGAATTGGGGACAGGGGATGCCAATGAGCAGTTCTTC.

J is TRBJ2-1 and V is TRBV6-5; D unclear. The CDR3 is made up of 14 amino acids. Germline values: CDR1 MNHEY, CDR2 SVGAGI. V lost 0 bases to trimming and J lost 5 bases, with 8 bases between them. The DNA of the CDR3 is TGTGCCAGCAGTTACTCGCGACAAAACAATGAGCAGTTCTTC. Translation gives CASSYSRQNNEQFF.

CDR3 sequence: CASRPALAGSNEQFF. CDR3 sequence (DNA): TGTGCCAGCAGGCCGGCCCTAGCGGGGTCGAATGAGCAGTTCTTC. This chain joins TRBV7-2 and TRBJ2-1; 9 bases are shared with TRBD2. The CDR3 sequence is 15 residues long. The J segment lost 7 bases and the V segment lost 6 bases, leaving 10 bases of the junction unmatched. In germline, CDR1 is SGHTA, CDR2 FQGNSA.

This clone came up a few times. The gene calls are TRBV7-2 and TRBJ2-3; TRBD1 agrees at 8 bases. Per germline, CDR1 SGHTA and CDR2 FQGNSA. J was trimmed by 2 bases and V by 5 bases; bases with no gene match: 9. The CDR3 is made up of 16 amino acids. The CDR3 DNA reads TGTGCCAGCAGCCCCCGCTGGGACAGGATCACAGATACGCAGTATTTT. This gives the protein CASSPRWDRITDTQYF.

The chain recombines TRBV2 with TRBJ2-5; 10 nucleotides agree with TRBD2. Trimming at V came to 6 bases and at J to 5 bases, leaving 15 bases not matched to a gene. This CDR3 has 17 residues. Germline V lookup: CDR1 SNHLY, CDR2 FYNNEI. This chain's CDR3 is CASRLKASSGRGETQYF. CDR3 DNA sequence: TGTGCCAGCAGACTAAAAGCCAGCAGCGGGAGGGGTGAGACCCAGTACTTC.

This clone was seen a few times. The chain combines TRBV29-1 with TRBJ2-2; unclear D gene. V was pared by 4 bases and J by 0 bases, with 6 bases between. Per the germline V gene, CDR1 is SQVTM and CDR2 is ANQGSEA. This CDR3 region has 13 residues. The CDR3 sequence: CSVGHSNTGELFF. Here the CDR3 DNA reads TGCAGCGTTGGACACTCGAACACCGGGGAGCTGTTTTTT.

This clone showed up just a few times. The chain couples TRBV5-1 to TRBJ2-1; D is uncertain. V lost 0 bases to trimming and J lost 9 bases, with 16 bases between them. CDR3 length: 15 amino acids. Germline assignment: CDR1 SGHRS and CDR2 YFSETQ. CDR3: CASSLGGLFVSEQFF. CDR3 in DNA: TGCGCCAGCAGCTTGGGCGGCCTCTTCGTGAGTGAGCAGTTCTTC.

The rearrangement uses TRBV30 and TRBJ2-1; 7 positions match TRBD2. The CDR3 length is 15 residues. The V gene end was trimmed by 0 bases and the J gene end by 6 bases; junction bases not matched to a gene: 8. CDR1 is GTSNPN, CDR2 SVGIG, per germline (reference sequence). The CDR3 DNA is TGTGCCTGGAGTGTACCGGCTAGCGGAGCCAATGAGCAGTTCTTC. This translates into CAWSVPASGANEQFF.

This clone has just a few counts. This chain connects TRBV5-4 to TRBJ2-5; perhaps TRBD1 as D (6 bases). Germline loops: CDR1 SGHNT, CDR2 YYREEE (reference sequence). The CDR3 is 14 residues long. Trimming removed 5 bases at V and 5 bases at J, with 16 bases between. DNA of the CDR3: TGTGCCAGCAGACTCGGGGCAGGGGAGGAGACCCAGTACTTC. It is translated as CASRLGAGEETQYF.

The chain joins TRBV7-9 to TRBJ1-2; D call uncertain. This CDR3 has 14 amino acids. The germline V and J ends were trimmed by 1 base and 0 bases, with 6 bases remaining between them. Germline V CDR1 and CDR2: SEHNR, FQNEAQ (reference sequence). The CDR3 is CASSLGQANYGYTF. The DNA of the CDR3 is TGTGCCAGCAGCTTAGGACAAGCTAACTATGGCTACACCTTC.

This CDR3 is CSVRTTGELFF. For the CDR3, the DNA is TGCAGCGTCCGGACCACCGGGGAGCTGTTTTTT. The chain joins TRBV29-1 to TRBJ2-2; the D is unclear. This CDR3 comprises 11 residues. Germline V lookup: CDR1 SQVTM, CDR2 ANQGSEA. With 6 bases removed from V and 4 bases from J, the gap between germline ends came to 6 bases.

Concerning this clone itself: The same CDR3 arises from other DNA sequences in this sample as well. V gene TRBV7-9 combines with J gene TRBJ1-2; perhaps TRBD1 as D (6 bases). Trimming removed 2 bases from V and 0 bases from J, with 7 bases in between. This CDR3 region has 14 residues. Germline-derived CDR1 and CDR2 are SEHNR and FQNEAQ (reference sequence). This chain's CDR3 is CASSLTGPNYGYTF. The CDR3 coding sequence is TGTGCCAGCAGCTTAACAGGGCCTAACTATGGCTACACCTTC.

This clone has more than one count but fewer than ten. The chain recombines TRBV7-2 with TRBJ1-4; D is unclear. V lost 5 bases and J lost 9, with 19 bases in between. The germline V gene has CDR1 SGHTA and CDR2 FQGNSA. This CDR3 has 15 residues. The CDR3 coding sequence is TGTGCCAGCAGCGCTCATCCGGGCAGAGGACAAAAACTGTTTTTT. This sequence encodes CASSAHPGRGQKLFF. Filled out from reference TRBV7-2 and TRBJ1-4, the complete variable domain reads GAGVSQSPSNKVTEKGKDVELRCDPISGHTALYWYRQSLGQGLEFLIYFQGNSAPDKSGLPSDRFSAERTGGSVSTLTIQRTQQEDSAVYLCASSAHPGRGQKLFFGSGTQLSVL.

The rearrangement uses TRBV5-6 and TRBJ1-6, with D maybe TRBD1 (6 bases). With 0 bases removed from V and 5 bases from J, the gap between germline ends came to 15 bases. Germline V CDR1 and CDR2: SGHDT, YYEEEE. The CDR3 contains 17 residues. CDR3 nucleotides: TGTGCCAGCAGCTTGGCGGGATTACAGGGCGATAATTCACCCCTCCACTTT. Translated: CASSLAGLQGDNSPLHF.

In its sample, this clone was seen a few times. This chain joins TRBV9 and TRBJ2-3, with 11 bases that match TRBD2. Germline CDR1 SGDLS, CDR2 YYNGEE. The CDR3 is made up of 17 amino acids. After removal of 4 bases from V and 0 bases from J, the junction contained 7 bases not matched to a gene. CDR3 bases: TGTGCCAGCAGCTCAGCCGGGACTAGCGGTAGCACAGATACGCAGTATTTT. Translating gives CASSSAGTSGSTDTQYF. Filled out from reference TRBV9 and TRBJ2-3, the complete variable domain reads DSGVTQTPKHLITATGQRVTLRCSPRSGDLSVYWYQQSLDQGLQFLIQYYNGEERAKGNILERFSAQQFPDLHSELNLSSLELGDSALYFCASSSAGTSGSTDTQYFGPGTRLTVL.

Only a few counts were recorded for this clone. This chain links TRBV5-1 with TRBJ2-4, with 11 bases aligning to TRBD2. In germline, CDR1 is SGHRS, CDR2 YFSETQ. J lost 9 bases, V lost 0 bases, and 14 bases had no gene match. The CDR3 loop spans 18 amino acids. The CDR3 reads CASSLDVLTSGALGIQYF. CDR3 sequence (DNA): TGCGCCAGCAGCTTGGATGTCCTGACTAGCGGGGCCCTTGGCATTCAGTACTTC. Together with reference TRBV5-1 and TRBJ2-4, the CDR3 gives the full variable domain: KAGVTQTPRYLIKTRGQQVTLSCSPISGHRSVSWYQQTPGQGLQFLFEYFSETQRNKGNFPGRFSGRQFSNSRSEMNVSTLELGDSALYLCASSLDVLTSGALGIQYFGAGTRLSVL.

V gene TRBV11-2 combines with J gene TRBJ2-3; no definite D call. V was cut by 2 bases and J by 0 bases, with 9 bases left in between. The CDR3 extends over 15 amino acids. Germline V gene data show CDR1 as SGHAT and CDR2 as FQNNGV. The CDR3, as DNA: TGTGCCAGCAGCTTAAGGATAACTAGCACAGATACGCAGTATTTT. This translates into CASSLRITSTDTQYF.

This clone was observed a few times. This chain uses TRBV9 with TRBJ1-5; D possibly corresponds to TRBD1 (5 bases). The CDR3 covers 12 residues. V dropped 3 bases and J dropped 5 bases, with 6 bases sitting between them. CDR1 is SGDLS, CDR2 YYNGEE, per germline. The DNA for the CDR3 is TGTGCCAGCAGCGCAGGGTATCAGCCCCAGCATTTT. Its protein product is CASSAGYQPQHF.

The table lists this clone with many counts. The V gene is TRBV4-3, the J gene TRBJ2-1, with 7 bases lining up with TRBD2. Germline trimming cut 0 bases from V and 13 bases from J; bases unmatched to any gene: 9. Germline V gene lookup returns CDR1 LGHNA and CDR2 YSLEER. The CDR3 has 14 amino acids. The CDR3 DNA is TGCGCCAGCAGCCAAGACCTCTCGACTAGCCGTCAGTTCTTC. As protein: CASSQDLSTSRQFF.

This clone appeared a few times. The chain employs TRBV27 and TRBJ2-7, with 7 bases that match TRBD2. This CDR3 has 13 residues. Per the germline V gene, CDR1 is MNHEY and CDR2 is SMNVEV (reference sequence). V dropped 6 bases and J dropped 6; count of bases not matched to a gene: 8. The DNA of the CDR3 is TGTGCCAGCAGCGTCGGGAGGCTCGGCGAGCAGTACGTC. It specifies CASSVGRLGEQYV.

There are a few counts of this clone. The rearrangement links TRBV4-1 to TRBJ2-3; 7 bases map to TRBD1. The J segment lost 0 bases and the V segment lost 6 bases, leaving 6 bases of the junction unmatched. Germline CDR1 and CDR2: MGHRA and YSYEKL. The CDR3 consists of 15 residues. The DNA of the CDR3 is TGCGCCAGCAGAGTTACAGGGGCTAGCACAGATACGCAGTATTTT. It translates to CASRVTGASTDTQYF.

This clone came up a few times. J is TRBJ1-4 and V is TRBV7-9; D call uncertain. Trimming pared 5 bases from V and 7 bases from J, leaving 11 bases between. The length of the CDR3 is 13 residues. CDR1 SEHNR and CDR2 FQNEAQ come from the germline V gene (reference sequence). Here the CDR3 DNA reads TGTGCCAGCAGCCGACCCGGCGGTGAAAAACTGTTTTTT. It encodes CASSRPGGEKLFF.

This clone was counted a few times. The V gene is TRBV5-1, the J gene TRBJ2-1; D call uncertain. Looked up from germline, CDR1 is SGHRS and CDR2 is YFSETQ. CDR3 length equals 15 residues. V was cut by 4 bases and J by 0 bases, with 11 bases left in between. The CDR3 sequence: CASSSSSSSYNEQFF. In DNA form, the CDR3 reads TGCGCCAGCAGCAGCAGCAGTAGCTCCTACAATGAGCAGTTCTTC. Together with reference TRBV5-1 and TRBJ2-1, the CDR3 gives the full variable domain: KAGVTQTPRYLIKTRGQQVTLSCSPISGHRSVSWYQQTPGQGLQFLFEYFSETQRNKGNFPGRFSGRQFSNSRSEMNVSTLELGDSALYLCASSSSSSSYNEQFFGPGTRLTVL.

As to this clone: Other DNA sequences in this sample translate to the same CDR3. The CDR3 reads CASSLRQSTDTQYF. CDR3 in DNA: TGTGCCAGCAGCTTACGACAGAGCACAGATACGCAGTATTTT. The V call is TRBV7-3, the J call TRBJ2-3; the D gene is possibly TRBD1 (5 bases). The CDR3 is 14 amino acids. The germline gives CDR1 SGHTA, CDR2 FQGTGA. Trimming removed 2 bases from V and 0 bases from J, with 6 bases in between.

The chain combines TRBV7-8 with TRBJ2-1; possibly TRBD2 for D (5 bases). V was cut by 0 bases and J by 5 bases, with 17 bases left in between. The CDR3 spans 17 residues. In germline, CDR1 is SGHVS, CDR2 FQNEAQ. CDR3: CASSLARAGTYHNEQFF. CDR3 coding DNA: TGTGCCAGCAGCTTAGCGCGGGCTGGCACCTACCACAATGAGCAGTTCTTC.

The DNA of the CDR3 is TGTGCCATCAGTAGACAGGGGTCCGGCGAGCAGTACGTC. Encoded protein: CAISRQGSGEQYV. V usage is TRBV10-3 and J usage is TRBJ2-7; 8 nucleotides align to TRBD1. Losses at the gene ends were 5 bases for V and 6 bases for J; bases not matched to a gene: 6. Germline-derived CDR1 and CDR2 are ENHRY and SYGVKD. CDR3 length: 13 amino acids.

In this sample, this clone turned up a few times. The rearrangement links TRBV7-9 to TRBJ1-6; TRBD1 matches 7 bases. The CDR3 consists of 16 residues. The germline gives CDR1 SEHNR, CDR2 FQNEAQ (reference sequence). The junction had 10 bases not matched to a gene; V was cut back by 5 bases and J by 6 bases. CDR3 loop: CASSLQTGTANSPLHF. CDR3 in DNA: TGTGCCAGCAGCCTCCAAACCGGGACAGCTAATTCACCCCTCCACTTT. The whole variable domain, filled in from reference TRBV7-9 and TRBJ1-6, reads DTGVSQNPRHKITKRGQNVTFRCDPISEHNRLYWYRQTLGQGPEFLTYFQNEAQLEKSRLLSDRFSAERPKGSFSTLEIQRTEQGDSAMYLCASSLQTGTANSPLHFGNGTRLTVT.

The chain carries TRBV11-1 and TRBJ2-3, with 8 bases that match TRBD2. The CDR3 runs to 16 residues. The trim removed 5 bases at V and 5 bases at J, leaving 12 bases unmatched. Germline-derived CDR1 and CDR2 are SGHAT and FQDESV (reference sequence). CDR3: CASSSTLAVVGDTQYF. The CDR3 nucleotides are TGTGCCAGCAGCAGTACACTAGCGGTGGTAGGAGATACGCAGTATTTT.

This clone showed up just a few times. The CDR3 DNA reads TGTGCCAGCAGCTCCCGGGGACTAGCCAAAAACATTCAGTACTTC. Protein product: CASSSRGLAKNIQYF. The chain has TRBV7-2 and TRBJ2-4, with D perhaps matching TRBD2 (6 bases). V lost 4 bases to trimming and J lost 0 bases, with 10 bases between them. This CDR3 comprises 15 residues. CDR1 SGHTA and CDR2 FQGNSA come from the germline V gene.